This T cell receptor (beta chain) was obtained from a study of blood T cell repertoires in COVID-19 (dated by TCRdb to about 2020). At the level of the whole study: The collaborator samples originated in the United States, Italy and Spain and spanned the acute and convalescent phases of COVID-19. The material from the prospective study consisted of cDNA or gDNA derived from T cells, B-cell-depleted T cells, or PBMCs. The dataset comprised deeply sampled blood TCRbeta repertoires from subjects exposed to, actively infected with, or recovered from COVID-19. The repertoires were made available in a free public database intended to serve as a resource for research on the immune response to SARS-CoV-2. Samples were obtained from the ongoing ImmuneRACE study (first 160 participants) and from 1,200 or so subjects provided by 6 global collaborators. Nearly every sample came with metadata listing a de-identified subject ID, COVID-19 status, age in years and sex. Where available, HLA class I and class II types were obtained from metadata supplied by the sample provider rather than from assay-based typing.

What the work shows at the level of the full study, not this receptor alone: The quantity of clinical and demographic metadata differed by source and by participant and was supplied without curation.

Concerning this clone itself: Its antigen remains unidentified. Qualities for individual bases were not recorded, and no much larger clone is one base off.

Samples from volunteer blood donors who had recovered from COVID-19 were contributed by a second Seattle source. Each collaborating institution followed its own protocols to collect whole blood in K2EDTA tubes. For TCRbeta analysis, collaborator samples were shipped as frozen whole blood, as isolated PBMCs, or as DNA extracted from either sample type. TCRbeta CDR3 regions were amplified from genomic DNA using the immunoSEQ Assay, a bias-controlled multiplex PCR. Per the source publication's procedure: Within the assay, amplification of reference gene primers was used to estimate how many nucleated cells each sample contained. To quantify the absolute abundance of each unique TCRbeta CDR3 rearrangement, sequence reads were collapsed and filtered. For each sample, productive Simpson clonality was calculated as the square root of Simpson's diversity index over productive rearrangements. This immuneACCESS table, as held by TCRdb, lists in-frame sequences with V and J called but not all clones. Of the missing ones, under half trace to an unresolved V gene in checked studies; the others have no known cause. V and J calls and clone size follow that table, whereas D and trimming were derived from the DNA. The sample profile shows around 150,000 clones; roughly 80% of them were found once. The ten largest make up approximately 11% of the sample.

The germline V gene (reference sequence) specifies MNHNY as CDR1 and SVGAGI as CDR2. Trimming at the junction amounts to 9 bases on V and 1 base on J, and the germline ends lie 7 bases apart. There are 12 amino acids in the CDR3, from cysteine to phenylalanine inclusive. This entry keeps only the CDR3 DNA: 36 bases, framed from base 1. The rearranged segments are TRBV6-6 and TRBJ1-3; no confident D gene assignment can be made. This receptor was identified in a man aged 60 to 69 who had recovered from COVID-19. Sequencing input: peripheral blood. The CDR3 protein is CASSRSGNTIYF. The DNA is TGTGCCAGTTCACGGTCTGGAAACACCATATATTTT.